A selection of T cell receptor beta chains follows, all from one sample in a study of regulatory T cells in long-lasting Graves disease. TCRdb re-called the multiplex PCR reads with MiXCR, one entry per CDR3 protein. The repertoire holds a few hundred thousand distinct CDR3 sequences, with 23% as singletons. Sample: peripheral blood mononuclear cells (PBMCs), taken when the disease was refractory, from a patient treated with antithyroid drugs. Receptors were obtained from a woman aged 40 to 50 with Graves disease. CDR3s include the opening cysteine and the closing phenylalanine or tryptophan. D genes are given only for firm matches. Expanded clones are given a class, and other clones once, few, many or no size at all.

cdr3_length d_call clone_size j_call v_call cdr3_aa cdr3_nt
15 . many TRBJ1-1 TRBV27 CASFGRGEMNTEAFF TGTGCCAGCTTCGGACGGGGAGAGATGAACACTGAAGCTTTCTTT
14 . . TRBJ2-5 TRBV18 CASSPVSSGETQYF TGTGCCAGCTCACCGGTTAGTAGCGGAGAGACCCAGTACTTC
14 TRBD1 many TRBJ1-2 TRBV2 CASSDPGQGYGYTF TGTGCCAGCAGTGACCCGGGACAGGGCTATGGCTACACCTTC
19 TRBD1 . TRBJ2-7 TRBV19 CASSPGLFPRTGPPYEQYF TGTGCCAGTAGTCCGGGGCTCTTCCCGAGGACAGGGCCCCCCTACGAGCAGTACTTC
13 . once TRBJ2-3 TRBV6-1 CASRPPSTDTQYF TGTGCCAGCAGACCTCCTAGCACAGATACGCAGTATTTT
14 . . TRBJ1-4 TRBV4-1 CASSRRVANEKLFF TGCGCCAGCAGCCGCAGGGTAGCTAATGAAAAACTGTTTTTT
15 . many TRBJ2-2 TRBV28 CASATGGPNTGELFF TGTGCCAGCGCAACCGGGGGACCGAACACCGGGGAGCTGTTTTTT
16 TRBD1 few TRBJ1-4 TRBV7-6 CASSFLRGRTNEKLFF TGTGCCAGCAGCTTTCTGAGGGGGCGGACTAATGAAAAACTGTTTTTT
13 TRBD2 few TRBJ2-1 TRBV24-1 CATSGLARNEQFF TGTGCCACCAGTGGACTAGCGCGGAATGAGCAGTTCTTC
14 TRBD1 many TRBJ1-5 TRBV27 CASPLDRVCQPQHF TGTGCCAGCCCCCTGGACAGGGTTTGCCAGCCCCAGCATTTT
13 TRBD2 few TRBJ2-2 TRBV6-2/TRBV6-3 CASTAREAGELFF TGTGCCAGCACCGCCCGGGAGGCCGGGGAGCTGTTTTTT
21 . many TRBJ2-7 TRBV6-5 CASSYPLAYLGQRSRSYEQYF TGTGCCAGCAGTTACCCTCTGGCCTACCTCGGACAGCGGTCGCGCTCCTACGAGCAGTACTTC
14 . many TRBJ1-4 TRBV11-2 CASSTGRRNEKLFF TGTGCCAGCAGCACCGGACGTAGAAATGAAAAACTGTTTTTT
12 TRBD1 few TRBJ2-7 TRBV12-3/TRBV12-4 CASSPKTGTQYF TGTGCCAGCAGCCCTAAGACAGGGACACAGTACTTC
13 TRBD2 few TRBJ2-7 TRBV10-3 CASTSGRPHEQYF TGTGCCAGTACTAGCGGGAGGCCCCACGAGCAGTACTTC
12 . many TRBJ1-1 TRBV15 CATRGIGPEAFF TGTGCCACCAGGGGGATTGGCCCTGAAGCTTTCTTT
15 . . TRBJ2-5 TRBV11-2 CASSLVRGGQETQYF TGTGCCAGCAGCTTAGTGAGGGGGGGACAAGAGACCCAGTACTTC
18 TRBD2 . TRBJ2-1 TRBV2 CASRGYSSGRDSYNEQFF TGTGCCAGCAGAGGGTACTCTAGCGGGAGAGACTCCTACAATGAGCAGTTCTTC
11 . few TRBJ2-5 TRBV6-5 CASSSGSTQYF TGTGCCAGCAGCTCCGGTTCGACCCAGTACTTC
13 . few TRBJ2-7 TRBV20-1 CSASETISYEQYF TGCAGTGCTAGCGAGACCATCTCCTACGAGCAGTACTTC
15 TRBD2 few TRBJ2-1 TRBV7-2 CASSFRAGEHNEQFF TGTGCCAGCAGCTTTAGAGCGGGGGAGCACAATGAGCAGTTCTTC
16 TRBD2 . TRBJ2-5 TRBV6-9 CAGSSRLAGGRETQYF TGTGCCGGCAGTTCACGACTAGCGGGGGGGCGAGAGACCCAGTACTTC
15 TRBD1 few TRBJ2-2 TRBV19 CASSTRTGYTGELFF TGTGCCAGTAGTACCAGGACAGGGTACACCGGGGAGCTGTTTTTT
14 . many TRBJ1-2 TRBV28 CASSLSVWNRGYTF TGTGCCAGCAGTTTATCGGTATGGAATCGTGGCTACACCTTC
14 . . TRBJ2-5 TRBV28 CASSLTALQETQYF TGTGCCAGCAGTCTGACAGCACTCCAAGAGACCCAGTACTTC
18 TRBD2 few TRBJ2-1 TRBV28 CASSSLSGTSGTPSEQFF TGTGCCAGCAGTTCCCTCTCCGGGACTAGCGGGACCCCCAGTGAGCAGTTCTTC
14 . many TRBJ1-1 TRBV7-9 CASSFWTENTEAFF TGTGCCAGCAGCTTTTGGACGGAAAACACTGAAGCTTTCTTT
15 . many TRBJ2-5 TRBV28 CASSTTGEGVETQYF TGTGCCAGCAGCACCACAGGGGAGGGGGTTGAGACCCAGTACTTC
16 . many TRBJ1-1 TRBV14 CASSHLGDTRNTEAFF TGTGCCAGCAGCCATTTAGGCGACACTAGGAACACTGAAGCTTTCTTT
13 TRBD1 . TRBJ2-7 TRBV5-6 CASRFRGFGEQYF TGTGCCAGCAGGTTCAGGGGGTTCGGCGAGCAGTACTTC
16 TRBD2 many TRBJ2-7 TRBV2 CASRLRWAGGPDEQYF TGTGCCAGCAGACTCCGCTGGGCGGGAGGGCCTGACGAGCAGTACTTC
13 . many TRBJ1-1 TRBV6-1 CASSPGTELKAFF TGTGCCAGCAGTCCCGGGACGGAACTTAAAGCTTTCTTT
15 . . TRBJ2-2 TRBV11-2 CASSHGTPRTGELFF TGTGCCAGCAGCCACGGGACTCCCAGGACCGGGGAGCTGTTTTTT
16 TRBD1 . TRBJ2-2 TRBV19 CASSTQDRANTGELFF TGTGCCAGTAGTACTCAGGACAGGGCCAACACCGGGGAGCTGTTTTTT
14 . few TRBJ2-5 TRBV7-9 CASSDGLFQETQYF TGTGCCAGCAGCGACGGACTTTTCCAAGAGACCCAGTACTTC
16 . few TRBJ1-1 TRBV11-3 CASSNTGFGLETEAFF TGTGCCAGCAGCAACACAGGGTTCGGGTTGGAGACTGAAGCTTTCTTT
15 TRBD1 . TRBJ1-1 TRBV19 CASSSPNRGQAEAFF TGTGCCAGTAGCTCTCCTAACAGGGGGCAGGCTGAAGCTTTCTTT
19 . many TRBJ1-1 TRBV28 CASIEPPGRGRKGGTEAFF TGTGCCAGCATCGAACCCCCCGGCCGAGGGCGAAAGGGAGGGACTGAAGCTTTCTTT
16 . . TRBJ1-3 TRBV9 CASSAAKAGDGNTIYF TGTGCCAGCAGCGCAGCGAAAGCGGGGGATGGAAACACCATATATTTT
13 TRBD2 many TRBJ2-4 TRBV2 CASSATSGGIQYF TGTGCCAGCAGCGCGACTAGCGGGGGCATTCAGTACTTC
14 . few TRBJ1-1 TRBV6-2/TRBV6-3 CASSEDPGWTEAFF TGTGCCAGCAGTGAAGATCCGGGGTGGACTGAAGCTTTCTTT
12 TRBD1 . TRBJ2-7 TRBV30 CAWTGGSYEQYF TGTGCCTGGACAGGGGGCTCCTACGAGCAGTACTTC
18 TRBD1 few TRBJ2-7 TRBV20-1 CSARLARDRGFYSYEQYF TGCAGTGCTAGGTTAGCTCGGGACAGGGGTTTCTACTCCTACGAGCAGTACTTC
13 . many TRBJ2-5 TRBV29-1 CSVEDVSRETQYF TGCAGCGTTGAAGATGTTTCAAGGGAGACCCAGTACTTC
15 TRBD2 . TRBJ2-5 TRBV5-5 CASSNSGRPQETQYF TGTGCCAGCAGCAATAGCGGGAGGCCACAAGAGACCCAGTACTTC
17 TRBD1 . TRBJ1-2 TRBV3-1 CASSRRTGILVGYGYTF TGTGCCAGCAGCCGACGGACAGGGATATTAGTAGGGTATGGCTACACCTTC